Sequencing of this T cell receptor beta chain was carried out in a study of PD-L1 blockade in urothelial cancer. Overall study context: Enrolled patients had been treated previously with 0 to 3 chemotherapy regimens.

Germline V gene lookup returns CDR1 MNHEY and CDR2 SVGAGI. CDR3 length: 14 amino acids. V dropped 6 bases and J dropped 6 bases, with 14 bases sitting between them. Patients yielded 1 to 8 samples each, pretreatment and on-treatment. Profiled with immunoSEQ multiplex PCR; TCRdb holds only in-frame clones, not every one. The repertoire holds fewer than 130,000 clones, with approximately 86% as singletons. The rearrangement joins TRBV6-5 to TRBJ2-2; D is ambiguous. The source was PBMCs, collected around atezolizumab (anti-PD-L1) treatment. The receptor comes from a man in his fifties or sixties with urothelial cancer. The CDR3 loop reads CASSIKIEAGELFF. In nucleotides, the CDR3 is TGTGCCAGCAGCATAAAAATAGAGGCCGGGGAGCTGTTTTTT.